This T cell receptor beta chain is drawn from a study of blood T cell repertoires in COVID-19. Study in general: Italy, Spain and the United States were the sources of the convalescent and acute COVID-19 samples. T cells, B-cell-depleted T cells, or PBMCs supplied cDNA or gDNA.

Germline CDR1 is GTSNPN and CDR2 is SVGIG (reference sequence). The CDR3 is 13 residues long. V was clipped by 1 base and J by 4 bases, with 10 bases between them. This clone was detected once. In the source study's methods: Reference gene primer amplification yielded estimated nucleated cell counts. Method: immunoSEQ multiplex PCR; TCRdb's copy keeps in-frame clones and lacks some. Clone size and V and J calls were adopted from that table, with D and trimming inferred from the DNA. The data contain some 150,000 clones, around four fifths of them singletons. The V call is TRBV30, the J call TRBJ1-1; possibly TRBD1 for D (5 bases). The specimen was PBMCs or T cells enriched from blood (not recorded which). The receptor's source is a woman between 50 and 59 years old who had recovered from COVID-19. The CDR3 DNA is TGTGCCTGGAGTGGAGATAGGGGCACTGAAGCTTTCTTT. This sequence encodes CAWSGDRGTEAFF.